This TCR beta chain was profiled in a study of T cells after yellow fever vaccination. Study background: With SMART-Seq v4 Ultra Low Input, the fractions containing low cell numbers were prepared.

About this clonotype itself: Antigen unknown.

Germline V lookup: CDR1 SGHRS, CDR2 YFSETQ. Trimming shortened V by 0 bases and J by 7 bases, and 24 bases separated the two germline ends. The CDR3 consists of 18 residues. Each CDR3 protein gets one entry after TCRdb re-called the 5' RACE reads with MiXCR. The sample has 620,000 or so distinct CDR3 sequences; around an eighth are singletons. Regarding the study as a whole: Any FACS-sorted repertoire could hold abundant clonotypes that contaminate it from the bulk population. Clonotypes appearing in both CD4 and CD8 compartments existed, and their share was small. Most clones from primary vaccination were detected again post-booster (approximately 96% CD4, approximately 90% CD8).

The receptor's source is a man aged 30 to 39 who received the YFV17D yellow fever vaccine. The chain is built from TRBV5-1 and TRBJ2-3, with D possibly being TRBD1 or TRBD2 (5 bases each). The material was PBMCs, obtained on the day of the yellow fever booster vaccination. The CDR3 DNA reads TGCGCCAGCAGCTTGGACCCTTTGGGGACCCTCCTCGGAAATACGCAGTATTTT. Its translation is CASSLDPLGTLLGNTQYF.